This entry features one TCR beta chain sequence. Trimming pared 4 bases from V and 4 bases from J, leaving 14 bases between. The CDR3 consists of 15 residues. Per germline, CDR1 LGHNA and CDR2 YNFKEQ. Here immunoSEQ multiplex PCR was the method, and the copy in TCRdb shows in-frame clones only, minus some. The data contain roughly 51,000 clones, 85% of them singletons. The sample comes from a study of glioma-infiltrating T cells after dendritic cell vaccination. In the study overall: Patients received autologous tumor lysate-pulsed dendritic cell vaccination between about 2002 and 2013.

The receptor's source is a human donor with glioblastoma. The rearrangement uses TRBV4-2 and TRBJ2-1, with D perhaps matching TRBD2 (7 bases). The source material was blood, sampled before dendritic cell vaccination. CDR3 residues: CASSPLRGGYNEQFF. The CDR3 nucleotides are TGTGCCAGCAGCCCCTTGAGGGGGGGGTACAATGAGCAGTTCTTC.